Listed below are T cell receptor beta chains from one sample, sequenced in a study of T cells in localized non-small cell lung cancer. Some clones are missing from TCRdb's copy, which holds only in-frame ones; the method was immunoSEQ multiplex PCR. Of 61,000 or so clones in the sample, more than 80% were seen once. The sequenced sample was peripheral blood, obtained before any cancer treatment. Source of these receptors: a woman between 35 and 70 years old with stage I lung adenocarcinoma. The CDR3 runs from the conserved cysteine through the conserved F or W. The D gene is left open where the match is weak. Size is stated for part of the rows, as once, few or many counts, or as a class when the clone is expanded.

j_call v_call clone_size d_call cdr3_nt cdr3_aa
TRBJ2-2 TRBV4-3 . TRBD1 TGCGCCAGCAGCCTTCTCGGGACAGGGGGACACGGGGAGCTGTTTTTT CASSLLGTGGHGELFF
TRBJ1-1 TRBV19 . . TGTGCCAGTAGTATAGCGGGCAAGAACACTGAAGCTTTCTTT CASSIAGKNTEAFF
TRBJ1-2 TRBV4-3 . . TGCGCCAGCAGCCAAGAAGAGTTCTATGGCTACACCTTC CASSQEEFYGYTF
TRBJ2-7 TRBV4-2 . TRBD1 TGTGCCAGCAGCCAAGGGGACAGGGTCGGCGAGCAGTACTTC CASSQGDRVGEQYF
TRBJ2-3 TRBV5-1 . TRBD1 TGCGCCAGCAGCACCCTACAGGGGGCGCAAGATACGCAGTATTTT CASSTLQGAQDTQYF
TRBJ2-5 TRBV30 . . TGTGCCTGGACGGGGGCCGGGCAAGAGACCCAGTACTTC CAWTGAGQETQYF
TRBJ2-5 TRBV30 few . TGTGCCTGGAGTGTAGAGGAGACCCAGTACTTC CAWSVEETQYF
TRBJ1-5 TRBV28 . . TGTGCCAGCAGTTTTAGTGGGCTGAGCAATCAGCCCCAGCATTTT CASSFSGLSNQPQHF
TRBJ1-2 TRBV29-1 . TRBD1 TGCAGCGTTGGAGGGGACAGGGGGCTGGGGTATGGCTACACCTTC CSVGGDRGLGYGYTF
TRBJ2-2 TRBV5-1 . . TGCGCCAGCAGCGGATCTACAGGGCTTGACACCGGGGAGCTGTTTTTT CASSGSTGLDTGELFF
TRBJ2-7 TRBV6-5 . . TGTGCCAGCAGTTTCTTGTTCCAATACGAGCAGTACTTC CASSFLFQYEQYF
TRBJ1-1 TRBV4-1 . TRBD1 TGCGCCAGCAGCCAAAGCCGGGACAGGGGGAACACTGAAGCTTTCTTT CASSQSRDRGNTEAFF
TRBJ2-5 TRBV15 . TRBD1 TGTGCCACCTCCAGGGGGAGCCAAGAGACCCAGTACTTC CATSRGSQETQYF
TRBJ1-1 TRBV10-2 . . TGCGCCAGCAGTGATCAAGCGCAGGGAGGATTAGCTTTCTTT CASSDQAQGGLAFF
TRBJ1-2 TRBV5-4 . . TGTGCCAGCAGCTTGTTAGGGTTAGCTAACTATGGCTACACCTTC CASSLLGLANYGYTF
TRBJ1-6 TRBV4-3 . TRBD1 TGCGCCAGCAGCCAAGATCGGGCAGGGGGTAATAATTCACCCCTCCACTTT CASSQDRAGGNNSPLHF
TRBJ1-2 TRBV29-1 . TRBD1 TGCAGCGTTTGGACAGGGAACTATGGCTACACCTTC CSVWTGNYGYTF
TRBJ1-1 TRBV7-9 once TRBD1 TGTGCCAGCAGCACTACCCCACCGGGACAGGGTGGAAGAGCTTTCTTT CASSTTPPGQGGRAFF
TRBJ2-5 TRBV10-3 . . TGTGCCATCAGTGAGTCGGGGGATCGGGAGACCCAGTACTTC CAISESGDRETQYF
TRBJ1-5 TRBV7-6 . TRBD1 TGTGCCAGCAGCTTAGCGCCGCCAGGGGGGAATAGCAATCAGCCCCAGCATTTT CASSLAPPGGNSNQPQHF
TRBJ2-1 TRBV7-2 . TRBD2 TGTGCCAGCAGCTTGCAACCGGGACTAGCGGGATACAATGAGCAGTTCTTC CASSLQPGLAGYNEQFF
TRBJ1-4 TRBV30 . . TGTGCCTGGAGAAAACAGGCAGCCGGGGAAAAACTGTTTTTT CAWRKQAAGEKLFF
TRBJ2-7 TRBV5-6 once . TGTGCCAGCAGCTTGGTAACTAGCTACGAGCAGTACTTC CASSLVTSYEQYF
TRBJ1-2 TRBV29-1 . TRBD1 TGCAGCGTCCAGGGGGTCAGAGGCTACACCTTC CSVQGVRGYTF
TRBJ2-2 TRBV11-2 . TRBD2 TGTGCCAGCAGCGCCCTTGGGGGGGTCGGGGAGCTGTTTTTT CASSALGGVGELFF
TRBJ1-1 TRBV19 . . TGTGCCAGTAGTAATCCAGGCGCTGAAGCTTTCTTT CASSNPGAEAFF
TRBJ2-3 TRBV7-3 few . TGTGCCAGCAGCTCAGTCGGGGGCACAGATACGCAGTATTTT CASSSVGGTDTQYF
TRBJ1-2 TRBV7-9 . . TGTGCCAGCAGCTTAGGCATGGCGGATGACTATGGCTACACCTTC CASSLGMADDYGYTF
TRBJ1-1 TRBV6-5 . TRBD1 TGTGCCAGCAGTAGACAGGGAGCGCGTGCTTTCTTT CASSRQGARAFF